This TCR beta chain was retrieved from a study of shared clonotypes between healthy human individuals. Study-level information: CD8 memory received one plate per donor, CD8 naive two, CD4 memory three and CD4 naive three.

A remark on this clone: Its target is unknown.

General study results and limits: A generally larger estimated richness was seen in naive subsets than in memory subsets.

Sequencing used immunoSEQ multiplex PCR; TCRdb keeps in-frame clones, though not all of them. The repertoire holds about 2 million clones, 90% to 95% seen once, with 0.1% to 0.15% in the top ten. Trimming stripped 0 bases from V and 6 bases from J, with 9 bases between. CDR3 length: 14 amino acids. Germline values: CDR1 ENHRY, CDR2 SYGVKD. The clonotype comes from a man between 18 and 29 years old in good health. Source material: naive CD4+ T cells sorted from blood. The subset is: CD45RA+ positively selected. The genes are TRBV10-3 and TRBJ1-5, with D possibly matching TRBD1 (5 bases). Here the CDR3 DNA reads TGTGCCATCAGTGAGTCAGGGGAGGGTCAGCCCCAGCATTTT. Its translation: CAISESGEGQPQHF.